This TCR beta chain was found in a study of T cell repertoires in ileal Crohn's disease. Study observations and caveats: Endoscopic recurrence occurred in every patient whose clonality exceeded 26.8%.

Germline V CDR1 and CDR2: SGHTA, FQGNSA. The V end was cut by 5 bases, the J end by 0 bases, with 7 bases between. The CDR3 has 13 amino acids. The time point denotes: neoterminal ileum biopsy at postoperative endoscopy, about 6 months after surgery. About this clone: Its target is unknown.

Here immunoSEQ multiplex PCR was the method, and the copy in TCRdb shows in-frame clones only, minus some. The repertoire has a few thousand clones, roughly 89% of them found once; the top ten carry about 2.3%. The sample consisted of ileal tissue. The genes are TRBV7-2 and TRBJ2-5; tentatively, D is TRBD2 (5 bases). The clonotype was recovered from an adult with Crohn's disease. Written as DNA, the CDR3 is TGTGCCAGCAGCATCGGGGACCAAGAGACCCAGTACTTC. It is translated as CASSIGDQETQYF.